The present entry profiles one T cell receptor (beta chain) with its context. This receptor's antigen is unknown. No qualities accompany the bases; no much larger clone lies one base away. The entry originates in a study of T cell responses to AZD1222 COVID-19 vaccine (TCRdb year 2021). For the wider study: AZD1222 recipients given second doses at about 4 weeks or at about 12 weeks were pooled, since spike-specific TCR depth and breadth were not found to differ between the two schedules. TCR sequencing covered 233 trial participants: 207 given two doses of AZD1222 and about 26 given two doses of MenACWY control vaccine. Trial participants were enrolled by age into subgroups of 18-55, 56-69 and 70-plus years, and around 140, 26 and 57 TCR-sequenced participants, respectively, were included in these subgroups. What the research found in general, with its limitations: CD4 TCRs associated with the vaccine covered the entire spike protein, and the dominant responses were in regions 160-218 and 743-854. Epitopes outside the regions mutated in the B.1.351 and B.1.1.7 variants were reportedly recognized by nearly half of the unique spike-specific TCRs. Because no day 14 peak-response samples were available, repertoires were characterized only after the peak T cell response. After two AZD1222 doses, spike-specific TCR breadth and depth were significantly higher than at day 0 and than in MenACWY recipients. Conclusions about previously exposed vaccinees were limited because only 6 or 7 AZD1222 recipients were SARS-CoV-2 seropositive at baseline. Participants were mostly white British and included more females than males, and it was suggested by the authors that clonal diversity may have been underestimated. In the small 56-69-year group, the increase in depth fell short of significance, most likely because of low power.

The sample's time point, from its label and the paper: baseline before first vaccination. Vaccinee samples came from UK trials COV001 and COV002, including a single-blind randomized controlled phase 2/3 trial of AZD1222 (ChAdOx1 nCoV-19) in healthy adults. Trial participant PBMC samples were collected at day 0 and day 28 after the second dose for TCRbeta chain sequencing. The CDR3 goes from the cysteine to the phenylalanine over 12 residues. Only CDR3 DNA is held: 36 bases, read in frame from base 1. V sheds 4 bases and J sheds 1 base, leaving 4 bases between their ends. CDR1 MNHEY and CDR2 SVGAGI were looked up in the germline V gene. The CDR3 regions of human TCRbeta chains were subjected to immunosequencing. In the original analysis: Repertoire TCRs were matched against a reference library of SARS-CoV-2-specific TCRs generated with the MIRA antigen-specificity platform. Breadth meant the fraction of unique TCRs that were SARS-CoV-2-associated, whereas depth meant the fraction of total T cells that were SARS-CoV-2-associated. Each spike-specific TCR was assigned to its reactive spike region and to a CD4 or CD8 class using the MIRA data. Log10-transformed breadth and depth values were compared by one-way ANOVA with Sidak's multiple comparisons tests. TCRdb provides this immuneACCESS table in a form limited to in-frame rearrangements. Some clones are lacking; in checked studies, under half of them reflect an unresolved V gene, and why the rest are absent is not known. D and trimming were read from the DNA, whereas the V and J calls and clone size are those reported in that table. In all, the sample holds about 97,000 clones, and around 89% of those were seen once. The top ten constitute 7.5% of the sample.

The input for sequencing was peripheral blood, taken on day 0 of AZD1222 vaccination. The TCR originated in an adult in good health. Recombination linked TRBV6-5 to TRBJ1-1; the D gene remains uncertain. The CDR3 reads CASSFKNTEAFF. The bases are TGTGCCAGCAGTTTTAAGAACACTGAAGCTTTCTTT.